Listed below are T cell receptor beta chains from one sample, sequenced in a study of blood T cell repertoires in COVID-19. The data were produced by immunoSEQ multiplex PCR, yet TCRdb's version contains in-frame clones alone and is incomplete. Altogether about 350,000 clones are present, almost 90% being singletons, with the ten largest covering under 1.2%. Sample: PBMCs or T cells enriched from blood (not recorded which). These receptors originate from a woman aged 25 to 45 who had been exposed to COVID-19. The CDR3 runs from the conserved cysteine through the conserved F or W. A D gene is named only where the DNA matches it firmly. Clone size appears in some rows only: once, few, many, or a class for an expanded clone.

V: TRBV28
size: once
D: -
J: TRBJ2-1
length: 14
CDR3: CASSLVAAYNEQFF
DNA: TGTGCCAGCAGTTTGGTAGCCGCTTACAATGAGCAGTTCTTC

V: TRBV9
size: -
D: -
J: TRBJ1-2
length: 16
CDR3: CASSVDGTGRAYGYTF
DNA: TGTGCCAGCAGCGTAGACGGTACAGGGAGGGCGTATGGCTACACCTTC

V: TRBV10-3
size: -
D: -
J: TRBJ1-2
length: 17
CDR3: CAIPGAESSRALHGYTF
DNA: TGTGCCATCCCAGGGGCTGAATCCTCTAGGGCGTTACATGGCTACACCTTC

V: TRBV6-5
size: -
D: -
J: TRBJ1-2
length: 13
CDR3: CASCAGVPYGYTF
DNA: TGTGCCAGCTGCGCAGGGGTACCCTATGGCTACACCTTC

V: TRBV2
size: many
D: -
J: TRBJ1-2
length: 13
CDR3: CTILPGRGYGYTF
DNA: TGTACTATACTTCCCGGGCGGGGCTATGGCTACACCTTC

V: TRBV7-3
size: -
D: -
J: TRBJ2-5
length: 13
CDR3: CASSFHPREVQYF
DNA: TGTGCCAGCAGCTTCCACCCCCGAGAGGTCCAGTACTTC

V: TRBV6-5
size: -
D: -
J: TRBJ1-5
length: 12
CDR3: CRVGALNQPQHF
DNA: TGCAGAGTGGGGGCCCTCAATCAGCCCCAGCATTTT

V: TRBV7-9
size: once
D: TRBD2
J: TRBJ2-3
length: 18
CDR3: CASSLWRGLAESTDTQYF
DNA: TGTGCCAGCAGCTTATGGCGGGGACTAGCGGAGAGCACAGATACGCAGTATTTT

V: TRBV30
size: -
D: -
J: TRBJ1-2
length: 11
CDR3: CVSHRDSLYTF
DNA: TGCGTCTCGCACCGGGACTCGCTCTACACCTTC

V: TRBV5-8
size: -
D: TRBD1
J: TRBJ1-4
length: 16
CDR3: CASSLGVAGGDEKLFF
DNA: TGTGCCAGCAGCTTGGGGGTGGCAGGGGGAGATGAAAAACTGTTTTTT

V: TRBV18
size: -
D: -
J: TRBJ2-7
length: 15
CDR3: CASSQGAILTYEQYF
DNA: TGTGCCAGCTCCCAAGGGGCAATATTAACCTACGAGCAGTACTTC

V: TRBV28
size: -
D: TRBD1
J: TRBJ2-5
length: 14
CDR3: CASKPGTGQETQYF
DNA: TGTGCCAGCAAACCGGGGACAGGACAAGAGACCCAGTACTTC

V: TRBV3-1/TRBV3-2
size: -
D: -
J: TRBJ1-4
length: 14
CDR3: CASSQAQGGEKLFF
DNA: TGTGCCAGCAGCCAAGCACAGGGTGGGGAAAAACTGTTTTTT

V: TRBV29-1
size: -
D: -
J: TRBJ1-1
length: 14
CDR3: CSVEDGTSRGEAFF
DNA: TGCAGCGTTGAAGATGGCACTAGTCGAGGAGAAGCTTTCTTT

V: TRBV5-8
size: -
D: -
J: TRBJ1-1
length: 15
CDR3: CASSIAAGMNTEAFF
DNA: TGTGCCAGCAGTATCGCAGCGGGGATGAACACTGAAGCTTTCTTT

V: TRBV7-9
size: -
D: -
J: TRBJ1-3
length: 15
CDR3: CASTLPQGSGNTIYF
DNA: TGTGCCAGCACCCTTCCACAGGGCTCTGGAAACACCATATATTTT

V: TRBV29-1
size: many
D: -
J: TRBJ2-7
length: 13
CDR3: CSVGLGSSYEQYF
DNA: TGCAGCGTTGGCCTCGGGAGCTCCTACGAGCAGTACTTC

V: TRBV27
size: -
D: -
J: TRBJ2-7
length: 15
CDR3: CASSPRGTQTYEQYF
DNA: TGTGCCAGCAGTCCGAGAGGGACTCAAACCTACGAGCAGTACTTC

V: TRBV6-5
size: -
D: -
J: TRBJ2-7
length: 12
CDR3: CASSRNLAEQYF
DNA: TGTGCCAGCAGCCGGAACCTAGCGGAGCAGTACTTC

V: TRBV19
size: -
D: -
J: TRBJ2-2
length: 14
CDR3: CASSIMADTGELFF
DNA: TGTGCCAGTAGTATTATGGCGGACACCGGGGAGCTGTTTTTT

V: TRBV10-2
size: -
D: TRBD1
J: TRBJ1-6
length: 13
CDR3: CATQQGYNSPLHF
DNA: TGCGCCACCCAACAGGGGTATAATTCACCCCTCCACTTT

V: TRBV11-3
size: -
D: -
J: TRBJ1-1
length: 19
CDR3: CASSLGRGQRNLHRPEAFF
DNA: TGTGCCAGCAGCTTAGGGCGCGGACAGCGGAACCTTCACCGGCCTGAAGCTTTCTTT

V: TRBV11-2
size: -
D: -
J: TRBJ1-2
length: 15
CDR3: CASSLERGSVYGYTF
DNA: TGTGCCAGCAGCTTAGAGAGGGGGTCCGTCTATGGCTACACCTTC

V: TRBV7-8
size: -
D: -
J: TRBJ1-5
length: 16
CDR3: CASSLVPSYSNQPQHF
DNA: TGTGCCAGCAGCTTAGTTCCGAGTTATAGCAATCAGCCCCAGCATTTT

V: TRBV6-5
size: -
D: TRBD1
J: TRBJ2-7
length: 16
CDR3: CASSYSGRQGAGEQYF
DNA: TGTGCCAGCAGTTACTCTGGGCGGCAGGGGGCTGGCGAGCAGTACTTC

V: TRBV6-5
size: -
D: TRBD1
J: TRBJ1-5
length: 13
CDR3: CASSLTGDQPQHF
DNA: TGTGCCAGCAGTCTGACAGGGGATCAGCCCCAGCATTTT

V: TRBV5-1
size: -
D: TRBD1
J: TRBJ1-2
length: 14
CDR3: CASSTGQGNYGYTF
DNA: TGCGCCAGCAGCACCGGACAGGGGAACTATGGCTACACCTTC

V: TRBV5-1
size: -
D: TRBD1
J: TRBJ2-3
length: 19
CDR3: CASSSGQGKPGLRGDTQYF
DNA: TGCGCCAGCAGCTCGGGACAGGGCAAGCCGGGACTAAGGGGGGATACGCAGTATTTT

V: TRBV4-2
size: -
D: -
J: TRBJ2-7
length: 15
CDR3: CASSQEVGDSYEQYF
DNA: TGTGCCAGCAGCCAAGAAGTCGGGGACTCCTACGAGCAGTACTTC

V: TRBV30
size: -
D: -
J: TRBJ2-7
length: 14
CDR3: CAWSVKGESYEQYF
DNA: TGTGCCTGGAGTGTAAAGGGGGAATCCTACGAGCAGTACTTC

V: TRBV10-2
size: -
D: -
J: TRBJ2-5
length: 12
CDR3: CASTSAGETQYF
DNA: TGCGCCAGCACTTCGGCGGGGGAGACCCAGTACTTC

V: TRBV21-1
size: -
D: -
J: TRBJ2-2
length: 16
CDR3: CASSHPARMNTGELFF
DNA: TGTGCCAGCAGCCATCCAGCTAGAATGAACACCGGGGAGCTGTTTTTT

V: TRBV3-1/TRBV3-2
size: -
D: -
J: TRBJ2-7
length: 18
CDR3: CASSQETGGRGAIYEQYF
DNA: TGTGCCAGCAGCCAAGAAACGGGAGGCAGGGGAGCAATCTACGAGCAGTACTTC

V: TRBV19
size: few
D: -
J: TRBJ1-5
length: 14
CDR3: CASSAQGRDQPQHF
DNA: TGTGCCAGTAGTGCACAGGGTAGAGATCAGCCCCAGCATTTT

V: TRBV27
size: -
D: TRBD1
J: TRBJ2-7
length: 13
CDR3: CASSKDRAGEQYF
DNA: TGTGCCAGCAGTAAAGACAGGGCGGGCGAGCAGTACTTC

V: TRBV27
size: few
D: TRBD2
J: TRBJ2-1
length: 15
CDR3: CASSLGLAGYNEQFF
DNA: TGTGCCAGCAGTTTAGGTCTAGCGGGTTACAATGAGCAGTTCTTC

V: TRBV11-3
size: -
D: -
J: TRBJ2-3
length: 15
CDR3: CASSLTQAFTDTQYF
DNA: TGTGCCAGCAGCTTAACTCAGGCCTTCACAGATACGCAGTATTTT

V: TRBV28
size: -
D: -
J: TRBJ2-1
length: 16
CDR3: CASSLWRGISYNEQFF
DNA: TGTGCCAGCAGTTTATGGCGCGGGATTTCCTACAATGAGCAGTTCTTC

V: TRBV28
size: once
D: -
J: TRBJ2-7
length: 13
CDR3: CASRPRGYYEQYF
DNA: TGTGCCAGCAGGCCCAGGGGTTACTACGAGCAGTACTTC

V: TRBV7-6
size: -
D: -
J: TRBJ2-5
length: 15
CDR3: CASSPPQGAQETQYF
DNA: TGTGCCAGCAGCCCTCCACAGGGTGCCCAAGAGACCCAGTACTTC

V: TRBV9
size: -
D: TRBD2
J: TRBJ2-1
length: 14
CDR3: CASSSAYGRGEQFF
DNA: TGTGCCAGCAGCTCAGCGTACGGGAGGGGTGAGCAGTTCTTC

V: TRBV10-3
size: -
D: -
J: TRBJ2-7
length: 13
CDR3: CAINQGWGYEQYF
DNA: TGTGCCATCAATCAGGGGTGGGGCTACGAGCAGTACTTC

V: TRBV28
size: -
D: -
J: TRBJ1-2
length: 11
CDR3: CASRGDLGYTF
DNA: TGTGCCAGCCGGGGGGACCTTGGCTACACCTTC

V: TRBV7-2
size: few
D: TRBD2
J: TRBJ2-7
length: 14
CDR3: CASPPPGGGYEQYF
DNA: TGTGCCAGCCCCCCCCCTGGCGGGGGCTACGAGCAGTACTTC

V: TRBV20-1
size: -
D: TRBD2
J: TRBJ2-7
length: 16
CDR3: CSASLDFSGRALEQYF
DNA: TGCAGTGCTAGTCTAGATTTTAGCGGGAGGGCCCTCGAGCAGTACTTC

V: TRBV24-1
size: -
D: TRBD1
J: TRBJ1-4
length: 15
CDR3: CATSDPGTDNEKLFF
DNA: TGTGCCACCAGTGATCCGGGGACAGATAATGAAAAACTGTTTTTT

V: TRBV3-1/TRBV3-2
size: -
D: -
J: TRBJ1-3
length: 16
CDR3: CASSQAAGASGNTIYF
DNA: TGTGCCAGCAGCCAAGCGGCGGGGGCATCTGGAAACACCATATATTTT

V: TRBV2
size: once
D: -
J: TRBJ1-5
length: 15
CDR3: CASSEAEGGNQPQHF
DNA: TGTGCCAGCAGTGAAGCAGAAGGGGGCAATCAGCCCCAGCATTTT

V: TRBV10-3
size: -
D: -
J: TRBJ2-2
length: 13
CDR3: CAMVAENTGELFF
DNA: TGTGCCATGGTAGCGGAGAACACCGGGGAGCTGTTTTTT

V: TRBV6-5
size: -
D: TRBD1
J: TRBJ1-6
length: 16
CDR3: CASSYSGGSGNSPLHF
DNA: TGTGCCAGCAGTTACTCAGGGGGCTCGGGTAATTCACCCCTCCACTTT

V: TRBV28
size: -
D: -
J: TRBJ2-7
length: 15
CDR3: CASSGQGGLLYEQYF
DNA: TGTGCCAGCAGTGGTCAGGGAGGCCTCCTCTACGAGCAGTACTTC

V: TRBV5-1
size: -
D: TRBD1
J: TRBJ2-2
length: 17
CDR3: CASRQGAAPGDTGELFF
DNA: TGCGCCAGCCGACAGGGGGCGGCCCCCGGGGACACCGGGGAGCTGTTTTTT